This entry lists 10 T cell receptor beta chains sequenced from one sample in a study of T cell responses to AZD1222 COVID-19 vaccine. Using immunoSEQ multiplex PCR, the repertoire was profiled, and TCRdb retains in-frame clones only, with some absent. The sample contains 70,000 or so clones, 80% to 90% of which appear only once. The sequencing used peripheral blood, collected on day 0 of AZD1222 vaccination. The receptors originated from an adult in good health.

This chain uses TRBV5-8 with TRBJ1-5; D perhaps matches TRBD1 (5 bases). Between the trimmed V and J ends, which lost 7 bases and 0 bases, there was a span of 11 bases. Germline V gives CDR1 SGHTS, CDR2 YDEGEE. The CDR3 runs to 14 residues. CDR3 DNA sequence: TGTGCCAGCCGGGGGAGGGCTAGCAATCAGCCCCAGCATTTT. Translation gives CASRGRASNQPQHF.

V is TRBV18 and J is TRBJ1-2; 7 nucleotides match TRBD1. J gave up 6 bases and V 5 bases, and 9 bases lay outside the gene matches. Germline CDR1 KGHSH, CDR2 LQKENI. The CDR3 covers 14 residues. CDR3 amino acids: CASSYNRGKDGYTF. In nucleotides, the CDR3 is TGTGCCAGCTCATACAACAGGGGAAAGGATGGCTACACCTTC.

The chain couples TRBV3-1 (or the pseudogene TRBV3-2) to TRBJ2-5, with TRBD1 as a possible D gene (6 bases). The CDR3 sequence is 15 residues long. The germline V gene has CDR1 LGHDT and CDR2 YNNKEL (reference sequence). V lost 0 bases, J lost 5 bases, and 13 bases lay in between. CDR3 nucleotides: TGTGCCAGCAGCCAAGATAGGCCAGGGGAGGAGACCCAGTACTTC. Translating gives CASSQDRPGEETQYF.

The chain couples TRBV19 to TRBJ1-4; 9 bases fit TRBD1. With V trimmed by 4 bases and J by 8 bases, 5 bases remained unmatched. Germline CDR1 LNHDA, CDR2 SQIVND (reference sequence). The CDR3 contains 14 residues. CDR3 bases: TGTGCCAGTAGTAGGAGGACAGGGGACGAAAAACTGTTTTTT. Its protein is CASSRRTGDEKLFF.

By sample share, this clone is medium-sized. The chain has TRBV6-5 and TRBJ2-7; 8 positions agree with TRBD1. V dropped 9 bases and J dropped 3; count of bases not matched to a gene: 7. The germline V gene has CDR1 MNHEY and CDR2 SVGAGI. The CDR3 length is 13 residues. CDR3 DNA: TGTGCCAGACCCGGACAGGGTCTCTACGAGCAGTACTTC. Its protein product is CARPGQGLYEQYF.

The chain joins TRBV7-9 to TRBJ1-4; TRBD1 aligns across 9 bases. CDR1 and CDR2 (germline): SEHNR, FQNEAQ (reference sequence). V was pared by 4 bases and J by 8 bases, with 5 bases of the junction left unmatched. The CDR3 spans 14 residues. The CDR3 here is CASSSTGGREKLFF. As DNA, the CDR3 is TGTGCCAGCAGCTCTACAGGGGGCCGGGAAAAACTGTTTTTT.

This clone was seen a single time. The J gene is TRBJ2-2, the V gene TRBV30; TRBD2 agrees at 7 bases. This CDR3 has 16 amino acids. The trim removed 4 bases at V and 6 bases at J, leaving 14 bases unmatched. CDR1 is GTSNPN, CDR2 SVGIG, per germline (reference sequence). In nucleotides, the CDR3 is TGTGCCTGGAACTTAGACGGGGGGATTTTATCCGGGGAGCTGTTTTTT. Translation: CAWNLDGGILSGELFF.

The rearrangement links TRBV27 to TRBJ1-6; maybe TRBD1 (6 bases). Per germline, CDR1 MNHEY and CDR2 SMNVEV (reference sequence). V was cut by 4 bases and J by 8 bases, with 15 bases left in between. CDR3 size: 15 residues. Written as DNA, the CDR3 is TGTGCCAGCAGTTCCCTCCGGGGGGCCGATTCACCCCTCCACTTT. It encodes CASSSLRGADSPLHF.

The chain couples TRBV4-1 to TRBJ2-7, with D possibly being TRBD1 or TRBD2 (5 bases each). The CDR3 length is 13 residues. CDR1 MGHRA and CDR2 YSYEKL come from the germline V gene. Deletions cut 3 bases from V and 4 bases from J, with 10 bases between. The CDR3 bases are TGCGCCAGCAGCCACCAAGAGGGGTACGAGCAGTACTTC. Its translation: CASSHQEGYEQYF.

Notes on this clone: Other DNA sequences from this sample encode an identical CDR3 as well. The chain couples TRBV10-3 to TRBJ1-1, with no clear D. Germline loops: CDR1 ENHRY, CDR2 SYGVKD. V was cut by 0 bases and J by 8 bases, with 7 bases left in between. The CDR3 runs to 12 residues. The CDR3 bases are TGTGCCATCAGTGAGTCGTTATTCGAAGCTTTCTTT. It encodes CAISESLFEAFF.